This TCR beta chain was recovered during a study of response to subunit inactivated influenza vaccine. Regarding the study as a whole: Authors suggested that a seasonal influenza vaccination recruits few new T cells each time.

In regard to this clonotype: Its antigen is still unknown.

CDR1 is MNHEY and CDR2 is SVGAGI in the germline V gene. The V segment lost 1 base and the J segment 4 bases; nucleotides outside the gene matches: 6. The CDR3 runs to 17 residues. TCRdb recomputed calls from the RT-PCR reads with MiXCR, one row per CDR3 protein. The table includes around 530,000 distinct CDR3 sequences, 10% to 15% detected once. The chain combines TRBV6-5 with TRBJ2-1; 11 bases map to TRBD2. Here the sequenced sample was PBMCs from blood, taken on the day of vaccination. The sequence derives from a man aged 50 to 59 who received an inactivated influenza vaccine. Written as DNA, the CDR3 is TGTGCCAGCAGTTACTTCCGACGGACTAGCGGGTACAATGAGCAGTTCTTC. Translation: CASSYFRRTSGYNEQFF.